This T cell receptor beta chain was sequenced for a study of T cells in tumors after PD-1 blockade. Study in general: Blood samples averaged about 120,000 templates (range roughly 24,000-290,000) and 36,000 or so unique clonotypes.

Libraries were prepared by immunoSEQ multiplex PCR; TCRdb keeps only in-frame clonotypes and omits some of them. This sample yields roughly 19,000 clones, of which 81% are seen a single time; less than 30% belongs to the top ten. In germline, CDR1 is MNHNY, CDR2 SVGAGI (reference sequence). The V gene lost 11 bases and the J gene lost 0 bases, with 10 bases spanning the gap. The CDR3 contains 12 residues. The sequence derives from a human donor with advanced basal cell or squamous cell carcinoma (not recorded which). The genes are TRBV6-6 and TRBJ1-2; tentative D call: TRBD1 (5 bases). Here the sequenced sample was PBMCs, taken after anti-PD-1 therapy. CDR3 sequence (DNA): TGTGCCGCCGGGGGAGCTAACTATGGCTACACCTTC. This translates into CAAGGANYGYTF.